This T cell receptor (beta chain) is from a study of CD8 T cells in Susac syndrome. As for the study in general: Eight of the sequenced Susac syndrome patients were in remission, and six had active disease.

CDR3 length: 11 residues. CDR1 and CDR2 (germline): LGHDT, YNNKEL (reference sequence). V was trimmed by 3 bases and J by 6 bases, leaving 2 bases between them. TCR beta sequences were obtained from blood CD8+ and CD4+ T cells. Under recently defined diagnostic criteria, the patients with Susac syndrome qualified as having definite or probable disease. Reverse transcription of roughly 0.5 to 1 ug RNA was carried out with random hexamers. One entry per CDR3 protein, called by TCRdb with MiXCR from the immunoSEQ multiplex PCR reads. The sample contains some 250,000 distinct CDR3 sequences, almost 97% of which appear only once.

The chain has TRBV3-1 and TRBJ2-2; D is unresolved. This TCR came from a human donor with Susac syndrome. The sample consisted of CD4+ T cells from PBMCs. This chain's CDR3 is CASSHSGELFF. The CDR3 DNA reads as TGTGCCAGCAGCCATTCCGGGGAGCTGTTTTTT.